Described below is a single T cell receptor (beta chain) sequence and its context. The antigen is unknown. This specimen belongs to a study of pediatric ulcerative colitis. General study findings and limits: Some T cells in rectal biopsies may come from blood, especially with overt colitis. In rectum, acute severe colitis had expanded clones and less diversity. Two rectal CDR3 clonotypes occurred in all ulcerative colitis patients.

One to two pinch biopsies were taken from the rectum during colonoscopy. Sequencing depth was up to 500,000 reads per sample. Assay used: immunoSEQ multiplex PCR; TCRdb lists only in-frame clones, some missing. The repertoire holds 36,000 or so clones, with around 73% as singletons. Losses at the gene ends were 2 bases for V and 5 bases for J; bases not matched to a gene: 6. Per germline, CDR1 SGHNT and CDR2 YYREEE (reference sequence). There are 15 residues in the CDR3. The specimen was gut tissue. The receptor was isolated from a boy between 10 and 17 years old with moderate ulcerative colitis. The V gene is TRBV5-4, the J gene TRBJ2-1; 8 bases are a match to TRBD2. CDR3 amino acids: CASSFSGNANNEQFF. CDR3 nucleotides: TGTGCCAGCAGCTTTAGCGGGAACGCAAACAATGAGCAGTTCTTC.